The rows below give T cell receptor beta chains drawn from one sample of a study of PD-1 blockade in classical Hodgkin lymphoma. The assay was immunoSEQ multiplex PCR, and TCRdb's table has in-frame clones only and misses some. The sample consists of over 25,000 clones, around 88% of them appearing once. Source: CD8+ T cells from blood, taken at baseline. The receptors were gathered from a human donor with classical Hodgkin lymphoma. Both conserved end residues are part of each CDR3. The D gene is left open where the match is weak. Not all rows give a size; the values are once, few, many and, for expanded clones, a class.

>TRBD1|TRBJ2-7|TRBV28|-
TGTGCCAGCAGTTTGGGGGGACAGGTCGGCGAGCAGTACTTC
CASSLGGQVGEQYF
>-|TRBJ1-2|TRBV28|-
TGTGCCAGCAGTTTTAGGGGACACGAGGGCTACACCTTC
CASSFRGHEGYTF
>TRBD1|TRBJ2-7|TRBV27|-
TGTGCCAGCAGTTTCGGGACAGGGTTGGAGGAGCAGTACTTC
CASSFGTGLEEQYF
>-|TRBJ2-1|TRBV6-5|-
TGTGCCAGCAGTTACAACGACGGGGGCGTGCAGTTCTTC
CASSYNDGGVQFF
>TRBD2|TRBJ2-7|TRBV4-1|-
TGCGCCAGCAGCCAACTAGCGGGAGACCACGAGCAGTACTTC
CASSQLAGDHEQYF
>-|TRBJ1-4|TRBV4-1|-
TGCGCCAGCAGACCGGGGACCGGGACATGGGATGAAAAACTGTTTTTT
CASRPGTGTWDEKLFF
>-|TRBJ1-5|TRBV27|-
TGTGCCAGCGGGTCGGGCAGCCCTGCGGGGCCCCAGCATTTT
CASGSGSPAGPQHF
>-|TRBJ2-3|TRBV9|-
TGTGCCAGCAGCGTAGTTGGCCGAACCACAGATACGCAGTATTTT
CASSVVGRTTDTQYF
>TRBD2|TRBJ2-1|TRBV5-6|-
TGTGCCAGCAGTTCCCTAGCGGGAGGCTATTTCAATGAGCAGTTCTTC
CASSSLAGGYFNEQFF
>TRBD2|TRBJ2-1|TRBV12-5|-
TGTGCTAGTGGTTTGGGGGGCAAAAGCGGGAGAGAGGGGAATGAGCAGTTCTTC
CASGLGGKSGREGNEQFF
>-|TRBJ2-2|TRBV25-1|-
TGTGCCAGCCGATCAGCGAGGAACACCGGGGAGCTGTTTTTT
CASRSARNTGELFF
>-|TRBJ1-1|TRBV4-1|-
TGCGCCAGCAGCCAAGTCTCAGCTTTCAGGGTTGGCACTGAAGCTTTCTTT
CASSQVSAFRVGTEAFF
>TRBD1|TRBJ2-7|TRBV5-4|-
TGTGCCAGCAGCCCACCACCCTCCGCCGAAACAGGGGTCGGCGAGCAGTACTTC
CASSPPPSAETGVGEQYF
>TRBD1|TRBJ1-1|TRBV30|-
TGTGCCTGGGGACAGGGGGCTGGGGGGGACACTGAAGCTTTCTTT
CAWGQGAGGDTEAFF
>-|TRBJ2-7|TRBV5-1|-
TGCGCCAGCTCCAGCTTAGATAGCTCCTACGAGCAGTACTTC
CASSSLDSSYEQYF
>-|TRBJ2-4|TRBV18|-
TGTGCCAGCTCAGGTTCAAGGGGAATACGAGTAGCCAAAAACATTCAGTACTTC
CASSGSRGIRVAKNIQYF
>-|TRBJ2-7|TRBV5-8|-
TGTGCCAGCAGCGCTGCCTACGAGCAGTACTTC
CASSAAYEQYF
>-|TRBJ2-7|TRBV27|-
TGTGCCAGCAGTTCCTTCGGGATAGCCTACGAGCAGTACTTC
CASSSFGIAYEQYF
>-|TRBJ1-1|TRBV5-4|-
TGTGCCAGCAGCTTGTCTTTGTTAAACACTGAAGCTTTCTTT
CASSLSLLNTEAFF
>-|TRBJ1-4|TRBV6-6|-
TGTGCCAGCAGCCCCCCCACAACAGATGAAAAACTGTTTTTT
CASSPPTTDEKLFF
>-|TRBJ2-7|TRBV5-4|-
TGTGCCAGCAGCTTGGAGGCAGGGCCCTCCTACGAGCAGTACTTC
CASSLEAGPSYEQYF
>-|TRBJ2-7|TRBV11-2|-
TGTGCCAGCAGCTTAGGGGACTACGAGCAGTACTTC
CASSLGDYEQYF
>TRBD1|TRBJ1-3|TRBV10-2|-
TGCGCCAGCAGTGAGGAGGGACAGGGGGCGGACACCATATATTTT
CASSEEGQGADTIYF
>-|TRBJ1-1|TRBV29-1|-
TGCAGCGTCTACGGGCTATTGAACACTGAAGCTTTCTTT
CSVYGLLNTEAFF
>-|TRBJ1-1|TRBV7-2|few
TGTGCCAGCAGCTTTCCGCAGGGACACACTGAAGCTTTCTTT
CASSFPQGHTEAFF
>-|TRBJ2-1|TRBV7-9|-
TGTGCCAGCAGCTCCCGGGACGTCCTAGACAATGAGCAGTTCTTC
CASSSRDVLDNEQFF
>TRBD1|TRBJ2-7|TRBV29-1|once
TGCAGCGTTGAAGGGGACAGACCCTACGAGCAGTACTTC
CSVEGDRPYEQYF
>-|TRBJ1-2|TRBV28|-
TGTGCCAGCGAATTAGGGACGGACACCTATGGCTACACCTTC
CASELGTDTYGYTF
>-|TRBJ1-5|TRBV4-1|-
TGCGCCAGCAGCCAAGATCGAGGGAAGAATCAGCCCCAGCATTTT
CASSQDRGKNQPQHF
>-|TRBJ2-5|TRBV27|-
TGTGCCAGCAGCCGAGGCGTGGCCCAGTACTTC
CASSRGVAQYF
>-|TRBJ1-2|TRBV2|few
TGTGCCAGCAGTGAAAACCCCCGGTCGGGGACTTCCTATGGCTACACCTTC
CASSENPRSGTSYGYTF
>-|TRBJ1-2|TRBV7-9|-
TGTGCCAGCAGCTTTAACTTGCGACAGGACCAAGATTCTAACTATGGCTACACCTTC
CASSFNLRQDQDSNYGYTF
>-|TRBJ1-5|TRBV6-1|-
TGTGCCAGCAGTGAAGGTCTCAATCAGCCCCAGCATTTT
CASSEGLNQPQHF
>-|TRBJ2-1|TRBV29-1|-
TGCAGCCTTGGGGGTCTCGGGCCCTCCTACAATGAGCAGTTCTTC
CSLGGLGPSYNEQFF
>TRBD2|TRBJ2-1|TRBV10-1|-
TGCGCCAGCAGTGATGGAGAACTAGCGGCCCCGAGGCGCCATGAGCAGTTCTTC
CASSDGELAAPRRHEQFF
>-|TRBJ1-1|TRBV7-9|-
TGTGCCAGCAGCTTATGGGACAACACTGAAGCTTTCTTT
CASSLWDNTEAFF
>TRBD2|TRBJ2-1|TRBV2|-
TGTGCCAGCAGTGTGGGACTAGCGGGAGTTTGGAATGAGCAGTTCTTC
CASSVGLAGVWNEQFF
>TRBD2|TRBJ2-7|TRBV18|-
TGTGCCAGCTCACCGGGACTAGCGGGAGGGTATTACGAGCAGTACTTC
CASSPGLAGGYYEQYF
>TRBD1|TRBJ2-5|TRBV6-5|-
TGTGCCAGCAGTACACAGGGGCTAGGAGAGACCCAGTACTTC
CASSTQGLGETQYF
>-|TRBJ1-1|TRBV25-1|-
TGTGCCAGCAAGAGGGGCACTGAAGCTTTCTTT
CASKRGTEAFF
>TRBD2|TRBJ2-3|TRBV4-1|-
TGCGCCAGCAGCCAAGTAGCGGGGAGAGCAGATACGCAGTATTTT
CASSQVAGRADTQYF